The TCR beta chain described here comes from a study of CD8+CD57+ T cells in acquired aplastic anemia (dated by TCRdb to 2017 to 2018). As for the study more broadly: A mean of about 3.2 ug of DNA, ranging from roughly 0.18 to 30 ug, was extracted from sorted CD4+ and CD8+ cells. A CD8+CD57+ expansion meant a frequency higher than the mean frequency seen in healthy subjects.

The germline V gene provides CDR1 MNHNS and CDR2 SASEGT. Germline trimming: 7 bases from V, 5 bases from J; junction bases outside gene matches: 13. Including cysteine and phenylalanine, the CDR3 has 15 amino acids. Of the read, only the CDR3 DNA is kept; its 45 bases are in frame from base 1. Flow cytometry had shown CD8+CD57+ cell expansion in the patients selected for sequencing. Severe acquired aplastic anemia was diagnosed in all patients according to International Study of Aplastic Anemia and Agranulocytosis and Camitta criteria. At the time blood was sampled, none of the patients had received any therapy. In this study, sorted CD4+ and CD8+ T cells from the blood of healthy subjects and of severe aplastic anemia patients had their TCR repertoires deep-sequenced. In the USA, patient enrollment took place under clinicaltrials.gov protocols 00001620, 01623167, 00001397, 00071045, 00081523 and 00961064. Ficoll-Paque density gradient centrifugation was used to isolate peripheral blood mononuclear cells. Before DNA was extracted, CD4+ and CD8+ T cells were sorted using either FACS or magnetic beads.

Profiling of TCR beta VDJ combinations and CDR3 sequences used genomic DNA as the template. TCR repertoire sequencing was run on an Illumina HiSeq 2000. Per the source publication's procedure: TRBV/TRBJ rearrangement plots, CDR3 size and DJ length profiles, and Simpson's diversity index were used to evaluate the repertoires. The immunodominant clone was defined as the most abundant DNA sequence in deep sequencing data. CDR3 amino acid sequences were screened for sharing across subjects and compared with published repertoires and the VDJdb database. TCRdb's own reprocessing of the public reads used fastp at Q25 and MiXCR and kept productive beta chains. Every distinct CDR3 protein forms one entry, paired with its most common genes and DNA. TCRdb's processing, not the authors', yielded these V and J calls. This sample has fewer than 200,000 distinct CDR3 sequences in its table, and 45% to 60% of those were observed once. The ten most abundant clones make up 13% of the sample.

Beyond this particular receptor, the publication reports: Between patients and healthy controls, no significant difference in CD8+ Simpson's diversity was found (P=0.060). About 30 CD8+ CDR3 sequences were found to be shared between patients and controls, but these sequences appeared to be highly expressed in patients and within the immunodominant clones of the patients.

Notes on this clonotype: Its antigen is currently not known. Per-nucleotide qualities are absent, and no much larger clonotype sits a single base away.

This TCR was sampled from a human donor with aplastic anemia. This chain joins TRBV6-1 to TRBJ2-7, and TRBD2 matches 8 of the central bases. Sequenced input: sorted CD4+, CD8+, or CD8+CD57+ T cells (not recorded which) from PBMCs. The encoded CDR3 is CASTRAVGGAHEQYF. The base sequence is TGTGCCAGCACGAGGGCAGTCGGGGGGGCCCACGAGCAGTACTTC.